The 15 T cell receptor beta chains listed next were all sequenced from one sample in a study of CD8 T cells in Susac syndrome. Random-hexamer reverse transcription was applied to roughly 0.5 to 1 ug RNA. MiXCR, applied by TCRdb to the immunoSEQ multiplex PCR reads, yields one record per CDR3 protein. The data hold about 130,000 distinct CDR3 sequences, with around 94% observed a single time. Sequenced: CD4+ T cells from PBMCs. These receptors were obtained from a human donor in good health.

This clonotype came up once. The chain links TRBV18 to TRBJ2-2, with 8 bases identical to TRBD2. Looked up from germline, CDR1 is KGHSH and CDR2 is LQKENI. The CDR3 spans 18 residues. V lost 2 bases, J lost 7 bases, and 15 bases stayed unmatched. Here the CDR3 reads CASSPTKGPAGEDGELFF. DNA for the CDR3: TGTGCCAGCTCACCAACAAAGGGGCCAGCGGGAGAGGACGGGGAGCTGTTTTTT. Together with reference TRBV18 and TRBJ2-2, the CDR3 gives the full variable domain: NAGVMQNPRHLVRRRGQEARLRCSPMKGHSHVYWYRQLPEEGLKFMVYLQKENIIDESGMPKERFSAEFPKEGPSILRIQQVVRGDSAAYFCASSPTKGPAGEDGELFFGEGSRLTVL.

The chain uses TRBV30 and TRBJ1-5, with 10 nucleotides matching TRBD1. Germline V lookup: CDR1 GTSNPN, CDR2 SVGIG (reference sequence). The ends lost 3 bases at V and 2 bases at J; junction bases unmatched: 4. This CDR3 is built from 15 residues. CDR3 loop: CAWSAGTGGNQPQHF. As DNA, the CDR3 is TGTGCCTGGAGCGCCGGGACAGGGGGCAATCAGCCCCAGCATTTT.

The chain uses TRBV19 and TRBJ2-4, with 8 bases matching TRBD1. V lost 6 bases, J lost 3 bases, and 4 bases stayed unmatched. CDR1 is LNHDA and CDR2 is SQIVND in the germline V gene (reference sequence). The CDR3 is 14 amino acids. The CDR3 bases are TGTGCCAGTAGACCGGACAGGGTCAAAAACATTCAGTACTTC. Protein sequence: CASRPDRVKNIQYF.

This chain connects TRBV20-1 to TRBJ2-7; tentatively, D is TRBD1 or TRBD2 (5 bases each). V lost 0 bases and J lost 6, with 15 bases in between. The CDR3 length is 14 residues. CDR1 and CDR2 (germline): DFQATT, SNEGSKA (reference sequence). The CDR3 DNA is TGCAGTGCTAGAGAAGTGGGGCCGAGGGGCGAGCAGTACTTC. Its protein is CSAREVGPRGEQYF.

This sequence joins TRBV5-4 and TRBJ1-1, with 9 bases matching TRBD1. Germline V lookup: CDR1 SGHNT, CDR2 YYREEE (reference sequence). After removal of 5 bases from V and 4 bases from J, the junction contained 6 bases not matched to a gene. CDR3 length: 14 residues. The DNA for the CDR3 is TGTGCCAGCAGTCGGGACAGGGCAGGCACTGAAGCTTTCTTT. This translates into CASSRDRAGTEAFF.

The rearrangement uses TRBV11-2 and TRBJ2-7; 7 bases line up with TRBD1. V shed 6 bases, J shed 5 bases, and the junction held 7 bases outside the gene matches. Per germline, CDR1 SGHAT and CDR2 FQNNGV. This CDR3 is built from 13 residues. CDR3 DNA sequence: TGTGCCAGCAGGCCACAGGGGTGGCACGAGCAGTACTTC. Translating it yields CASRPQGWHEQYF.

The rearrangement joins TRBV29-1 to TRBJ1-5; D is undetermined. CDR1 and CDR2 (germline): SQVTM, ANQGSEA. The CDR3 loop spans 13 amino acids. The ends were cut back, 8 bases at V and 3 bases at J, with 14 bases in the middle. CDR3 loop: CSPEEADNQPQHF. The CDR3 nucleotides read TGCAGCCCCGAGGAGGCAGACAATCAGCCCCAGCATTTT.

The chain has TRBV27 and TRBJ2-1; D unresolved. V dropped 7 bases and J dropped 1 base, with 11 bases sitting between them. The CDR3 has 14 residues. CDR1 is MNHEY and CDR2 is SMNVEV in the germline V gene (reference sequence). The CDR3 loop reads CASTPDPSYNEQFF. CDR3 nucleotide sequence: TGTGCCAGCACTCCTGACCCGTCCTACAATGAGCAGTTCTTC.

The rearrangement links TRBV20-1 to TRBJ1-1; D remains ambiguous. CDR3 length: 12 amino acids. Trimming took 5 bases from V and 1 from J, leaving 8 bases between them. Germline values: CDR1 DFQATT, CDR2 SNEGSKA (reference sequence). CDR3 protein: CSAESKNTEAFF. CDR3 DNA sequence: TGCAGTGCTGAAAGTAAGAACACTGAAGCTTTCTTT.

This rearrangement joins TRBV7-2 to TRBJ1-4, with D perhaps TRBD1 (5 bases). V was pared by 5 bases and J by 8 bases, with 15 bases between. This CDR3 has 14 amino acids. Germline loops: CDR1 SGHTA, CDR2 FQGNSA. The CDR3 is CASSPTAGGEKLFF. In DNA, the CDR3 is TGTGCCAGCAGCCCGACAGCTGGTGGGGAAAAACTGTTTTTT.

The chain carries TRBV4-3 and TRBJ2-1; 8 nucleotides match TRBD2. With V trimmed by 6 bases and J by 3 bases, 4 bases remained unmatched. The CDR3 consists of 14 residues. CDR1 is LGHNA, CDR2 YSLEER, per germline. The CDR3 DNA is TGCGCCAGCAGTTCTAGCGGGTTCTACAATGAGCAGTTCTTC. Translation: CASSSSGFYNEQFF.

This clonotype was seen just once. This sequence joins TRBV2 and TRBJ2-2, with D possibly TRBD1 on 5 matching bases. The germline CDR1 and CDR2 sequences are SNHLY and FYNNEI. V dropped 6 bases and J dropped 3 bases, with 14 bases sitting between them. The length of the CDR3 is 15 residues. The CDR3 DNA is TGTGCCAGCAGCGTCGACAGTTTTTACACCGGGGAGCTGTTTTTT. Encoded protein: CASSVDSFYTGELFF.

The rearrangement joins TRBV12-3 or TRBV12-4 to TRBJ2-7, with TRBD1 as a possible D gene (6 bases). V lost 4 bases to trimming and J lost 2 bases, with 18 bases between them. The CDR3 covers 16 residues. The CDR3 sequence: CASSSHRAQGPYEQYF. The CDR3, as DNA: TGTGCCAGCAGTTCCCACAGGGCCCAGGGGCCCTACGAGCAGTACTTC.

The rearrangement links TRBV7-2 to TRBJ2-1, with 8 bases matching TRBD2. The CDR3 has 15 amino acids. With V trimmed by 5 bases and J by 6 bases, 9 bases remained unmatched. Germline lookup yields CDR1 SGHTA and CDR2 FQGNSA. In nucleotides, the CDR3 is TGTGCCAGCAGCCGGAGCGGGAGACACGGCAATGAGCAGTTCTTC. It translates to CASSRSGRHGNEQFF.

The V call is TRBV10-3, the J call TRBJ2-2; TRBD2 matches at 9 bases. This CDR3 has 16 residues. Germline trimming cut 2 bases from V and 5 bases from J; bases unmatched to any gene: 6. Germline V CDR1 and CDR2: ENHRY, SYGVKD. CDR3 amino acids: CAISETAGGGTGELFF. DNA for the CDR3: TGTGCCATCAGTGAGACAGCGGGAGGAGGTACCGGGGAGCTGTTTTTT.